This TCR beta chain was sequenced in a study of cytomegalovirus exposure and HLA in healthy donors. Germline V lookup: CDR1 MNHEY, CDR2 SMNVEV (reference sequence). The CDR3 contains 16 residues. The germline V and J ends were trimmed by 6 bases and 1 base, with 18 bases remaining between them. This PCR relied on a set of 60 Vbeta primers and 13 Jbeta primers. The table came from immunoSEQ multiplex PCR; TCRdb's copy has only in-frame clones and leaves some out. The sample includes 250,000 to 350,000 clones, about 90% of them seen just once. Study results and limitations: Published work reported that the classifier diagnosed cytomegalovirus status with high specificity and sensitivity.

On this clone itself: Antigen specificity is unknown.

The chain recombines TRBV27 with TRBJ1-1, with a weak D call TRBD1 (6 bases). The sample comprised PBMCs. This receptor was taken from a woman between 18 and 29 years old in good health and CMV-seronegative. CDR3 bases: TGTGCCAGCAGGGGGGCAGGGCTTGTGGCGAACACTGAAGCTTTCTTT. This codes for CASRGAGLVANTEAFF.